The 31 T cell receptor beta chains presented below share a single source sample, sequenced in a study of blood T cells in healthy people across ages. The authors ran a second PCR of about 6 to 11 cycles using a sample-barcoded 5' primer and a J-beta primer mix. Each CDR3 protein is one row after TCRdb ran MiXCR on the 5' RACE reads. This table has 1.8 million or so distinct CDR3 sequences, 35% to 50% appearing once. The sample comprised blood. These receptors originate from a human donor in good health.

Details on this clonotype: The junction differs from germline at one of its ends, possibly a read error. The V gene is TRBV5-1, the J gene TRBJ1-4, with 7 positions matching TRBD1. CDR1 is SGHRS and CDR2 is YFSETQ in the germline V gene. This CDR3 has 14 amino acids. This CDR3 reads CASRLGQSNEKLFF. DNA of the CDR3: TGCGCCAGCAGATTGGGACAGTCTAATGAAAAACTGTTTTTT.

This chain connects TRBV5-6 to TRBJ2-5, with TRBD1 matching over 7 bases. Germline trimming cut 5 bases from V and 4 bases from J; bases unmatched to any gene: 8. The CDR3 runs to 14 residues. Germline V gene data show CDR1 as SGHDT and CDR2 as YYEEEE. CDR3 in DNA: TGTGCCAGCAGTACCGACAGGGATGTAGAGACCCAGTACTTC. As protein: CASSTDRDVETQYF.

The chain combines TRBV5-1 with TRBJ2-3; possibly TRBD2 for D (6 bases). The V gene's germline CDR1 is SGHRS and CDR2 YFSETQ. V lost 6 bases to trimming and J lost 3 bases, with 14 bases between them. This CDR3 region has 14 residues. The CDR3 here is CASTGGAVTDTQYF. Here the CDR3 DNA reads TGCGCCAGCACCGGCGGGGCAGTGACAGATACGCAGTATTTT.

Worth noting for this clonotype: A single base separates this from a much larger clone, so it may be a read error. This sequence joins TRBV5-1 and TRBJ1-4; no clear D. The CDR3 contains 15 residues. Germline CDR1 and CDR2: SGHRS and YFSETQ. The CDR3 coding sequence is TGCGCCAGCAGCTCCTCGGACTGGGGATGGGAAAAACCGTTTTTT. This sequence encodes CASSSSDWGWEKPFF.

The J gene is TRBJ2-3, the V gene TRBV12-3 or TRBV12-4; 16 bases are shared with TRBD2. V lost 6 bases to trimming and J lost 1 base; unmatched junction nucleotides: 7. The CDR3 is made up of 18 amino acids. CDR3 amino acids: CASSRGTSGGAGTDTQYF. For the CDR3, the DNA is TGTGCCAGCAGCCGCGGGACTAGCGGGGGGGCGGGCACAGATACGCAGTATTTT.

V and J are TRBV6-4 and TRBJ2-1, with a tentative D call TRBD1 (6 bases). Germline V gives CDR1 MRHNA, CDR2 SNTAGT. V was shortened by 0 bases and J by 5 bases, with 14 bases between the two germline ends. This CDR3 is built from 16 residues. The CDR3 here is CASSDSGGHRNNEQFF. For the CDR3, the DNA is TGTGCCAGCAGTGACTCTGGGGGACACCGGAACAATGAGCAGTTCTTC.

There are a few counts of this clonotype. The V call is TRBV12-5, the J call TRBJ1-1; D remains unclear. V lost 0 bases and J lost 6, with 5 bases in between. This CDR3 is built from 12 residues. CDR1 is LGHNT and CDR2 is FRNRAP in the germline V gene. The CDR3 here is CASGLVRSEAFF. The CDR3 coding sequence is TGTGCTAGTGGTTTGGTAAGATCTGAAGCTTTCTTT.

This clonotype was detected only a few times. The chain couples TRBV10-3 to TRBJ2-5; possible D gene TRBD1, 8 bases. Germline V gene data show CDR1 as ENHRY and CDR2 as SYGVKD. Trimming took 6 bases from V and 3 from J, leaving 14 bases between them. The CDR3 is made up of 14 amino acids. The CDR3 sequence is CAIRQGAGEETQYF. The CDR3 DNA sequence: TGTGCCATCAGGCAGGGGGCGGGGGAAGAGACCCAGTACTTC.

In its sample, this clonotype was seen a few times. This chain links TRBV4-2 with TRBJ2-3; 9 nucleotides line up with TRBD2. V shed 1 base and J 6 bases; nucleotides not matched to a gene: 11. CDR3 length equals 17 residues. Looked up from germline, CDR1 is LGHNA and CDR2 is YNFKEQ. This chain's CDR3 is CASSQAPGLASGDTQYF. DNA for the CDR3: TGTGCCAGCAGCCAAGCTCCGGGACTAGCCAGTGGGGATACGCAGTATTTT.

The chain joins TRBV2 to TRBJ1-5; possible D gene TRBD1, 6 bases. From germline, CDR1 is SNHLY and CDR2 FYNNEI. This CDR3 contains 14 residues. V dropped 9 bases and J dropped 0 bases, with 12 bases sitting between them. The CDR3 DNA reads as TGTGCCAGTGAGGGACACCATAGCAATCAGCCCCAGCATTTT. Translated: CASEGHHSNQPQHF.

V and J are TRBV29-1 and TRBJ2-4; D unclear. The J call may be wrong; the DNA end is better matched by TRBJ2-7. The germline V gene has CDR1 SQVTM and CDR2 ANQGSEA. This CDR3 contains 12 residues. The CDR3 DNA is TGCAGCGTTGAAGTATCCTCGGGCGAGCAGTACTTC. Translating it yields CSVEVSSGEQYF.

The chain has TRBV20-1 and TRBJ1-2; D remains ambiguous. CDR1 and CDR2 (germline): DFQATT, SNEGSKA (reference sequence). Deletions cut 2 bases from V and 8 bases from J, with 15 bases between. The CDR3 is made up of 13 amino acids. The DNA of the CDR3 is TGCAGTGCTAGACTAGGGTCGCTCTACGGCTACACCTTC. Its protein is CSARLGSLYGYTF.

In its sample, this clonotype was seen a few times. The chain employs TRBV29-1 and TRBJ1-1; tentative D call: TRBD1 (5 bases). With 6 bases removed from V and 7 bases from J, the gap between germline ends came to 12 bases. Germline V lookup: CDR1 SQVTM, CDR2 ANQGSEA. The length of the CDR3 is 11 residues. The CDR3 sequence: CSVNSGFEAFF. CDR3 DNA: TGCAGCGTAAATTCAGGGTTTGAAGCTTTCTTT.

The chain links TRBV29-1 to TRBJ1-2; the D gene is possibly TRBD1 (5 bases). This CDR3 has 15 amino acids. CDR1 SQVTM and CDR2 ANQGSEA come from the germline V gene. Trimming removed 1 base at V and 6 bases at J, with 18 bases between. The CDR3, as DNA: TGCAGCGTTGAAGCCACGCAGGGTTTGAACCATGGCTACACCTTC. The encoded protein is CSVEATQGLNHGYTF. Drawing the rest from reference TRBV29-1 and TRBJ1-2, the complete variable domain is SAVISQKPSRDICQRGTSLTIQCQVDSQVTMMFWYRQQPGQSLTLIATANQGSEATYESGFVIDKFPISRPNLTFSTLTVSNMSPEDSSIYLCSVEATQGLNHGYTFGSGTRLTVV.

This clonotype was counted a few times. The V gene is TRBV28, the J gene TRBJ2-5; D unclear. The DNA end is more similar to TRBJ2-7, so the J call may be wrong. Germline-derived CDR1 and CDR2 are MDHEN and SYDVKM. The CDR3 is 13 amino acids. The CDR3 DNA is TGTGCCAGCAGTTTAATGCGGCCCTACGAGCAGTACTTC. Amino acid sequence: CASSLMRPYEQYF.

V is TRBV5-1 and J is TRBJ1-1; TRBD1 is a possible D gene (5 bases). Trimming removed 8 bases from V and 6 bases from J, with 17 bases in between. The CDR3 sequence is 13 residues long. Per germline, CDR1 SGHRS and CDR2 YFSETQ. The CDR3 reads CASKLRGAAEAFF. The DNA of the CDR3 is TGCGCCAGTAAATTGCGAGGGGCGGCTGAAGCTTTCTTT.

This clonotype was recorded once. V gene TRBV7-2 combines with J gene TRBJ2-1, with D possibly being TRBD2 (6 bases). There are 15 residues in the CDR3. The germline V gene has CDR1 SGHTA and CDR2 FQGNSA. Trimming left V 3 bases short and J 3 bases short, with 12 bases between. The CDR3 is CASSFRGSNYNEQFF. In DNA form, the CDR3 reads TGTGCCAGCAGCTTTCGGGGGTCTAACTACAATGAGCAGTTCTTC.

The gene calls are TRBV2 and TRBJ1-1, with D unresolved. Trimming left V 3 bases short and J 2 bases short, with 10 bases between. The CDR3 length is 14 residues. Germline V gives CDR1 SNHLY, CDR2 FYNNEI. For the CDR3, the DNA is TGTGCCAGCAGTGACTTCCCCAGAAACACTGAAGCTTTCTTT. Its protein is CASSDFPRNTEAFF. Drawing the rest from reference TRBV2 and TRBJ1-1, the complete variable domain is EPEVTQTPSHQVTQMGQEVILRCVPISNHLYFYWYRQILGQKVEFLVSFYNNEISEKSEIFDDQFSVERPDGSNFTLKIRSTKLEDSAMYFCASSDFPRNTEAFFGQGTRLTVV.

The sample holds a few counts of this clonotype. The rearrangement uses TRBV12-3 or TRBV12-4 and TRBJ2-1; D uncertain. V was trimmed by 4 bases and J by 0 bases, leaving 13 bases between them. CDR3 length equals 16 residues. The DNA for the CDR3 is TGTGCCAGCAGTTCCTCAGTGGCCCTCTCCTACAATGAGCAGTTCTTC. As protein: CASSSSVALSYNEQFF.

This rearrangement joins TRBV20-1 to TRBJ2-3; 8 nucleotides line up with TRBD2. Trimming took 1 base from V and 0 from J; bases not matched to a gene: 6. The CDR3 covers 16 residues. The germline V gene encodes CDR1 DFQATT and CDR2 SNEGSKA (reference sequence). The CDR3 region has the DNA TGCAGTGCTAGAGTGAGACTAGCGCTGAGCACAGATACGCAGTATTTT. Its translation is CSARVRLALSTDTQYF.

The chain combines TRBV6-6 with TRBJ2-7; D remains unclear. TRBJ2-5 explains the end of the DNA better; the J call may be wrong. Per germline, CDR1 MNHNY and CDR2 SVGAGI (reference sequence). The CDR3 loop spans 15 amino acids. The chain's CDR3 is CASSYVLSVKETQYF. The DNA for the CDR3 is TGTGCCAGCAGTTACGTTCTCAGCGTAAAAGAGACCCAGTACTTC.

This clonotype was observed once. This sequence joins TRBV20-1 and TRBJ1-2; D is unresolved. Germline V lookup: CDR1 DFQATT, CDR2 SNEGSKA (reference sequence). Trimming removed 0 bases at V and 7 bases at J, with 15 bases between. This CDR3 is built from 14 residues. The CDR3 protein is CSARDAATSGGYTF. The CDR3 DNA sequence: TGCAGTGCTAGAGATGCAGCCACCAGCGGTGGCTACACCTTC.

This clonotype has a count of ten or more. This chain connects TRBV29-1 to TRBJ1-1; possible D gene TRBD1, 6 bases. Germline values: CDR1 SQVTM, CDR2 ANQGSEA. V gave up 1 base and J gave up 1 base, with 10 bases separating them. The CDR3 runs 14 residues. The CDR3 sequence is CSVEGGGPNTEAFF. For the CDR3, the DNA is TGCAGCGTTGAAGGGGGGGGCCCGAACACTGAAGCTTTCTTT.

CDR3 sequence reads: CATSRGGQANYGYTF. The CDR3 coding sequence is TGTGCCACCAGCAGAGGAGGACAGGCCAACTATGGCTACACCTTC. The rearrangement links TRBV15 to TRBJ1-2; 7 nucleotides align to TRBD1. The germline V gene has CDR1 LNHNV and CDR2 YYDKDF (reference sequence). V shed 1 base, J shed 2 bases, and the junction held 4 bases outside the gene matches. This CDR3 comprises 15 residues.

This CDR3 reads CASSRYIAESTDTQYF. Here the CDR3 DNA reads TGTGCCAGCAGTAGATACATAGCGGAAAGCACAGATACGCAGTATTTT. The chain joins TRBV27 to TRBJ2-3, with a possible D match to TRBD2 (6 bases). The CDR3 runs 16 residues. Between the trimmed V and J ends, which lost 5 bases and 0 bases, there was a span of 15 bases. The germline gives CDR1 MNHEY, CDR2 SMNVEV (reference sequence).

This clonotype has a handful of counts. The chain couples TRBV7-2 to TRBJ2-7; D remains ambiguous. This CDR3 region has 13 residues. Deletions cut 1 base from V and 2 bases from J, with 6 bases between. Per the germline V gene, CDR1 is SGHTA and CDR2 is FQGNSA. Here the CDR3 reads CASSLVKAYEQYF. Written as DNA, the CDR3 is TGTGCCAGCAGCTTAGTAAAAGCCTACGAGCAGTACTTC.

This rearrangement joins TRBV9 to TRBJ1-1; tentatively, D is TRBD1 (5 bases). The CDR3 covers 15 residues. Germline V gives CDR1 SGDLS, CDR2 YYNGEE. Trimming pared 2 bases from V and 10 bases from J, leaving 21 bases between. The CDR3 is CASSVSPQGYSRAFF. The DNA for the CDR3 is TGTGCCAGCAGCGTGAGCCCTCAGGGTTATAGTAGAGCTTTCTTT.

There are a few counts of this clonotype. V is TRBV5-1 and J is TRBJ2-5; TRBD2 might be the D (5 bases). The CDR3 runs to 12 residues. The ends were cut back, 1 base at V and 11 bases at J, with 12 bases in the middle. Germline V gives CDR1 SGHRS, CDR2 YFSETQ. CDR3 residues: CASSLNLGEQYF. The CDR3, as DNA: TGCGCCAGCAGCTTGAACCTCGGGGAGCAGTACTTC. Full variable domain (outside the CDR3, taken from reference TRBV5-1 and TRBJ2-5): KAGVTQTPRYLIKTRGQQVTLSCSPISGHRSVSWYQQTPGQGLQFLFEYFSETQRNKGNFPGRFSGRQFSNSRSEMNVSTLELGDSALYLCASSLNLGEQYFGPGTRLLVL.

This chain joins TRBV28 and TRBJ2-4, with 7 bases that match TRBD1. TRBJ2-7 explains the end of the DNA better; the J call may be wrong. The CDR3 spans 14 residues. In germline, CDR1 is MDHEN, CDR2 SYDVKM. CDR3 residues: CASRLTGRGYEQYF. CDR3 DNA sequence: TGTGCCAGCAGATTGACAGGGAGAGGCTACGAGCAGTACTTC.

The chain is built from TRBV7-9 and TRBJ2-1; no clear D gene. The V gene lost 8 bases and the J gene lost 0 bases, with 11 bases spanning the gap. This CDR3 is built from 14 residues. Germline assignment: CDR1 SEHNR and CDR2 FQNEAQ (reference sequence). The CDR3 DNA follows: TGTGCCAGCTTTGCCCCGAGCTCCTACAATGAGCAGTTCTTC. Translation gives CASFAPSSYNEQFF.

The chain uses TRBV4-1 and TRBJ2-3; D remains unclear. Germline CDR1 and CDR2: MGHRA and YSYEKL. There are 16 residues in the CDR3. Trimming removed 2 bases at V and 0 bases at J, with 12 bases between. In DNA, the CDR3 is TGCGCCAGCAGCCAAACCGTCGGCGGTAGCACAGATACGCAGTATTTT. This sequence encodes CASSQTVGGSTDTQYF.